The text below deals with one T cell receptor beta chain. The sample originates from a study of blood T cell repertoires in COVID-19. Study-wide context: Sites across the United States, Italy and Spain contributed samples from acute and convalescent COVID-19. PBMCs, B-cell-depleted T cells, or T cells provided the cDNA or gDNA that made up the material.

The CDR3 runs to 15 residues. V was cut by 4 bases and J by 6 bases, with 17 bases left in between. Per germline, CDR1 SGHTA and CDR2 FQGNSA. Per the study methods: Amplification of reference gene primers was used by the study to estimate nucleated cell counts. Libraries were prepared by immunoSEQ multiplex PCR; TCRdb keeps only in-frame clonotypes and omits some of them. D and trimming come from the DNA, and the V and J calls and clone size come from that table. The sample yields 250,000 to 300,000 clones, 80% to 90% seen once. This rearrangement joins TRBV7-2 to TRBJ2-3; D is possibly TRBD2 (5 bases). The TCR was taken from a woman aged 35 to 49 who had recovered from COVID-19. The sample was peripheral blood. The CDR3 loop is CASSWTGDFRDTQYF. The CDR3 bases are TGTGCCAGCAGCTGGACCGGGGATTTTAGGGATACGCAGTATTTT. Drawing the rest from reference TRBV7-2 and TRBJ2-3, the complete variable domain is GAGVSQSPSNKVTEKGKDVELRCDPISGHTALYWYRQSLGQGLEFLIYFQGNSAPDKSGLPSDRFSAERTGGSVSTLTIQRTQQEDSAVYLCASSWTGDFRDTQYFGPGTRLTVL.